The 5 T cell receptor beta chains presented below share a single source sample, sequenced in a study of shared clonotypes between healthy human individuals. TCRdb's copy holds only in-frame clones and misses some; the assay was immunoSEQ multiplex PCR. The sample yields about 800,000 clones, 96% seen once. CD8 cells classed as naive were CD45RO-negative and positively selected for CCR7, excluding terminally differentiated effector memory CD45RA+ cells. Sequenced input: naive CD8+ T cells sorted from blood. The receptors stem from a man aged 25 to 40 in good health.

The chain links TRBV7-6 to TRBJ2-7; TRBD1 or TRBD2 may be the D gene (5 bases each). Trimming left V 2 bases short and J 5 bases short, with 10 bases between. CDR3 length: 13 amino acids. CDR1 and CDR2 (germline): SGHVS, FNYEAQ. The CDR3 sequence is CASSLRLGDEQYF. The CDR3 DNA is TGTGCCAGCAGCTTACGGCTGGGGGACGAGCAGTACTTC.

V gene TRBV11-2 combines with J gene TRBJ2-2, with a possible D match to TRBD2 (6 bases). Germline V gene data show CDR1 as SGHAT and CDR2 as FQNNGV. The CDR3 totals 18 residues. Deletions cut 5 bases from V and 0 bases from J, with 19 bases between. CDR3 in DNA: TGTGCCAGCAGCCGGAATAATTTTAGCGGCACGAACACCGGGGAGCTGTTTTTT. Residues: CASSRNNFSGTNTGELFF.

The chain recombines TRBV27 with TRBJ1-5, with no clear D. With 3 bases removed from V and 6 bases from J, the gap between germline ends came to 12 bases. The CDR3 loop spans 14 amino acids. The V gene's germline CDR1 is MNHEY and CDR2 SMNVEV (reference sequence). The CDR3 coding sequence is TGTGCCAGCAGTTTTTGGCAGTTGGGTCAGCCCCAGCATTTT. Residues: CASSFWQLGQPQHF.

As to this clone: Other DNA variants within this sample encode the same CDR3. The rearrangement uses TRBV6-5 and TRBJ2-1, with D unclear. With 2 bases removed from V and 4 bases from J, the gap between germline ends came to 6 bases. There are 13 residues in the CDR3. The germline CDR1 and CDR2 sequences are MNHEY and SVGAGI. For the CDR3, the DNA is TGTGCCAGCAGTTACGCAGAGTACAATGAGCAGTTCTTC. Encoded protein: CASSYAEYNEQFF.

The V gene is TRBV7-9, the J gene TRBJ2-7; 8 nucleotides align to TRBD1. There are 18 residues in the CDR3. With V trimmed by 2 bases and J by 0 bases, 12 bases remained unmatched. Per the germline V gene, CDR1 is SEHNR and CDR2 is FQNEAQ (reference sequence). CDR3 bases: TGTGCCAGCAGCTTAAGTATGTCTGGACAGGGAAGCTCCTACGAGCAGTACTTC. Its protein is CASSLSMSGQGSSYEQYF.